This T cell receptor beta chain was recovered during a study of T cells in narcolepsy. Germline CDR1 reads SGHRS; CDR2 reads YFSETQ. CDR3 length: 13 amino acids. Between the trimmed V and J ends, which lost 1 base and 9 bases, there was a span of 11 bases. Method: immunoSEQ multiplex PCR; TCRdb's copy keeps in-frame clones and lacks some. This table holds fewer than 40,000 clones, roughly four fifths found once. Material: memory (CD45RA-) CD4+ T cells from blood. The V and J genes are TRBV5-1 and TRBJ1-5, with D possibly being TRBD1 (5 bases). This clonotype was obtained from a human donor in good health. The CDR3, as DNA: TGCGCCAGCAGCTTGAGGGGTGATTCGCCCCAGCATTTT. The encoded protein is CASSLRGDSPQHF.